This T cell receptor beta chain is from a study of cytomegalovirus exposure and HLA in healthy donors. Study outcomes and limitations: Near-uniform donor sequencing depth was presumed by presence/absence analyses.

V shed 5 bases and J 3 bases; nucleotides not matched to a gene: 8. The CDR3 has 15 residues. Germline CDR1 is MNHNS and CDR2 is SASEGT. Details on this clone: No antigen is known for it.

PCR employed 60 Vbeta and 13 Jbeta primers. Sequencing used immunoSEQ multiplex PCR; TCRdb keeps in-frame clones, though not all of them. Seen here are under 100,000 clones, roughly 80% observed once, and the top ten hold around 2.1%. The specimen sequenced was PBMCs. The V call is TRBV6-1, the J call TRBJ1-2; 8 nucleotides align to TRBD1. The TCR was taken from a boy younger than 18 in good health and CMV-seronegative. The CDR3 DNA follows: TGTGCCAGCAGTAAAACAGGGGGGATGGACTATGGCTACACCTTC. As protein: CASSKTGGMDYGYTF.